The clone carrying this TCR beta chain was recorded at least ten times. Its cognate antigen is unknown. The V gene lost 0 bases and the J gene lost 6 bases, with 11 bases spanning the gap. The CDR3 has 15 residues. Germline V gene sequence: CDR1 SGHAT, CDR2 FQDESV (reference sequence). This sample is drawn from a study of human T cells and chemical hapten exposure. TCRdb analysed the RACE reads with MiXCR anew, one entry per CDR3 protein. This table has about 180,000 distinct CDR3 sequences, approximately 31% appearing once. Time point described: pre-sensitization, week 0. Regarding treatment: therapeutic diphenylcyclopropenone sensitization with weekly scalp DPC. Study-level points and caveats: There were significantly more large CDR3 similarity clusters among expanded TCRs than among controls.

This sequence originates from a woman aged 30 to 39 with alopecia areata. Some clones in this sample may be carry-over from other donors' samples. This specimen consisted of whole blood, obtained in connection with sensitization to the hapten diphenylcyclopropenone (DPC). The chain joins TRBV11-1 to TRBJ2-2, with D unclear. CDR3 DNA sequence: TGTGCCAGCAGCTTAGCAGGGATCGTGGCCGGGGAGCTGTTTTTT. Translation: CASSLAGIVAGELFF.